Shown below are 32 T cell receptor beta chains from a single sample sequenced in a study of PD-1 blockade in mismatch repair-deficient tumors. This table comes from immunoSEQ multiplex PCR, and its TCRdb copy is limited to in-frame clones, with some not included. This sample has about 120,000 clones, with around 86% found just once. The specimen comprised peripheral blood, sampled 44 weeks after starting pembrolizumab. The receptors derive from an adult with mismatch repair-deficient cancer.

This clone was seen only once. This rearrangement joins TRBV19 to TRBJ1-2; D gene ambiguous. The CDR3 runs 11 residues. The germline V and J ends were trimmed by 8 bases and 1 base, with 5 bases remaining between them. CDR1 is LNHDA, CDR2 SQIVND, per germline (reference sequence). The CDR3 nucleotides are TGTGCCAGTTCGCTTAACTATGGCTACACCTTC. Amino acids: CASSLNYGYTF.

The chain couples TRBV30 to TRBJ1-4; D is perhaps TRBD1 (5 bases). Trimming removed 0 bases at V and 0 bases at J, with 11 bases between. The CDR3 is 16 amino acids. Germline V gives CDR1 GTSNPN, CDR2 SVGIG (reference sequence). CDR3 protein: CAWSVQGTATNEKLFF. The CDR3 region has the DNA TGTGCCTGGAGTGTACAAGGGACTGCAACTAATGAAAAACTGTTTTTT.

The sample holds one count of this clone. The chain recombines TRBV11-3 with TRBJ1-1, with unresolved D. CDR3 length: 12 residues. Germline CDR1 reads SGHNT; CDR2 reads YENEEA. The germline V and J ends were trimmed by 5 bases and 1 base, with 5 bases remaining between them. The CDR3 spells CASSVQNTEAFF. The CDR3, as DNA: TGTGCCAGCAGCGTGCAGAACACTGAAGCTTTCTTT.

V gene TRBV5-1 combines with J gene TRBJ2-5, with D perhaps TRBD1 (7 bases). V was shortened by 6 bases and J by 1 base, with 13 bases between the two germline ends. The CDR3 loop spans 14 amino acids. Germline V CDR1 and CDR2: SGHRS, YFSETQ. The DNA for the CDR3 is TGCGCCAGCACCGGGGGACAGCTCCAAGAGACCCAGTACTTC. This gives the protein CASTGGQLQETQYF. The complete variable domain, with remaining parts taken from reference TRBV5-1 and TRBJ2-5, reads KAGVTQTPRYLIKTRGQQVTLSCSPISGHRSVSWYQQTPGQGLQFLFEYFSETQRNKGNFPGRFSGRQFSNSRSEMNVSTLELGDSALYLCASTGGQLQETQYFGPGTRLLVL.

The CDR3 sequence is CAWSSRGEPQHF. The DNA of the CDR3 is TGTGCCTGGAGTTCCAGGGGGGAGCCCCAGCATTTT. The gene calls are TRBV30 and TRBJ1-5; 7 nucleotides align to TRBD1. The junction had 3 bases not matched to a gene; V was cut back by 2 bases and J by 8 bases. CDR1 is GTSNPN, CDR2 SVGIG, per germline (reference sequence). The CDR3 has 12 residues.

V is TRBV4-1 and J is TRBJ2-2; tentatively, D is TRBD1 (6 bases). The CDR3 has 16 residues. The V gene lost 4 bases and the J gene lost 2 bases, with 14 bases spanning the gap. Germline values: CDR1 MGHRA, CDR2 YSYEKL. Here the CDR3 reads CASSLKQGFNTGELFF. The CDR3 region has the DNA TGCGCCAGCAGCCTAAAACAGGGATTTAACACCGGGGAGCTGTTTTTT.

The rearrangement links TRBV11-1 to TRBJ2-3, with 10 bases identical to TRBD2. The V and J ends lost 5 bases and 2 bases, in that order; junction bases with no gene match: 4. This CDR3 comprises 15 residues. The germline gives CDR1 SGHAT, CDR2 FQDESV (reference sequence). In DNA form, the CDR3 reads TGTGCCAGCAGCGATAGCGGGAGGAACACAGATACGCAGTATTTT. This sequence encodes CASSDSGRNTDTQYF.

This clone was counted between two and nine times. One end of the junction varies from germline; a read error may be responsible. This chain uses TRBV7-7 with TRBJ1-2, with TRBD1 matching 8 bases. This CDR3 is built from 14 residues. Per germline, CDR1 SSHAT and CDR2 FNYEAQ (reference sequence). The CDR3 reads CASSLQGANYGYTF. The CDR3 bases are TGTGCTAGCAGCTTACAGGGGGCTAACTATGGCTACACCTTC.

The chain is built from TRBV10-3 and TRBJ2-7; 7 nucleotides match TRBD1. CDR3 length: 14 amino acids. The V segment lost 3 bases and the J segment 2 bases; nucleotides outside the gene matches: 4. The V gene's germline CDR1 is ENHRY and CDR2 SYGVKD. Here the CDR3 reads CAISEGQEAYEQYF. In DNA, the CDR3 is TGTGCCATCAGTGAAGGACAGGAGGCCTACGAGCAGTACTTC.

This clone was detected only a few times. The chain employs TRBV5-1 and TRBJ1-1; D might be TRBD1 (5 bases). Germline CDR1 SGHRS, CDR2 YFSETQ. Trimming took off 0 bases at V and 4 bases at J, with 10 bases between the two ends. The CDR3 is made up of 14 amino acids. The CDR3 DNA reads TGCGCCAGCAGCTTGGCTACTGGGGGCACTGAAGCTTTCTTT. Translation: CASSLATGGTEAFF.

This chain links TRBV18 with TRBJ2-7; perhaps D is TRBD1 or TRBD2 (5 bases each). The CDR3 runs to 14 residues. Germline V gene data show CDR1 as KGHSH and CDR2 as LQKENI. The ends were cut back, 5 bases at V and 0 bases at J, with 11 bases in the middle. The CDR3 bases are TGTGCCAGCTCAACGGGGACGCGCTCCTACGAGCAGTACTTC. It specifies CASSTGTRSYEQYF.

This clone was detected only once. This sequence joins TRBV5-1 and TRBJ2-5; D unclear. V dropped 0 bases and J dropped 2 bases, with 8 bases sitting between them. The CDR3 is made up of 14 amino acids. Germline lookup yields CDR1 SGHRS and CDR2 YFSETQ. In nucleotides, the CDR3 is TGCGCCAGCAGCTTGGAGGGCAAACAAGAGACCCAGTACTTC. This sequence encodes CASSLEGKQETQYF.

Regarding this clone: The same CDR3 is also encoded by other DNA sequences in this sample. CDR3 sequence reads: CASSLSQETQYF. The CDR3 region has the DNA TGCGCCAGCAGCTTGTCGCAAGAGACCCAGTACTTC. This chain links TRBV5-1 with TRBJ2-5, with no clear D. The CDR3 sequence is 12 residues long. V lost 1 base, J lost 2 bases, and 3 bases lay in between. CDR1 and CDR2 from the germline V gene are SGHRS and YFSETQ.

The chain uses TRBV4-3 and TRBJ2-1; 11 nucleotides agree with TRBD1. With V trimmed by 1 base and J by 9 bases, 8 bases remained unmatched. The CDR3 consists of 16 residues. Germline loops: CDR1 LGHNA, CDR2 YSLEER. CDR3 residues: CASSQGDRGGLSEQFF. The CDR3 DNA reads TGCGCCAGCAGCCAAGGGGACAGGGGGGGGCTTAGTGAGCAGTTCTTC.

The CDR3 spells CASSLILGDLYGYTF. The CDR3, as DNA: TGTGCCAGCAGCTTAATTCTCGGAGACCTCTATGGCTACACCTTC. The chain employs TRBV7-2 and TRBJ1-2; no reliable D call. Trimming removed 2 bases from V and 4 bases from J, with 14 bases in between. CDR1 and CDR2 (germline): SGHTA, FQGNSA. The CDR3 covers 15 residues.

CDR3 region: CASILKWQASSYNEQFF. The CDR3 coding sequence is TGTGCCAGCATTCTAAAATGGCAGGCGAGCTCCTACAATGAGCAGTTCTTC. The chain has TRBV5-6 and TRBJ2-1; D is undetermined. Trimming left V 6 bases short and J 0 bases short, with 19 bases between. The CDR3 has 17 residues. Germline assignment: CDR1 SGHDT and CDR2 YYEEEE.

The J gene is TRBJ2-1, the V gene TRBV7-6; no definite D call. V dropped 3 bases and J dropped 8 bases, with 8 bases sitting between them. CDR1 is SGHVS and CDR2 is FNYEAQ in the germline V gene. CDR3 length equals 12 residues. CDR3 nucleotides: TGTGCCAGCAGCTTTATCAGCGATGAGCAGTTCTTC. This codes for CASSFISDEQFF.

The rearrangement joins TRBV5-1 to TRBJ2-5; no firm D call. V was cut by 0 bases and J by 0 bases, with 12 bases left in between. The CDR3 length is 16 residues. Germline-derived CDR1 and CDR2 are SGHRS and YFSETQ. This chain's CDR3 is CASSLEGGWYQETQYF. In DNA, the CDR3 is TGCGCCAGCAGCTTGGAAGGCGGCTGGTACCAAGAGACCCAGTACTTC.

The V call is TRBV6-5, the J call TRBJ2-7; D is uncertain. V was cut by 0 bases and J by 1 base, with 7 bases left in between. The length of the CDR3 is 14 residues. Per the germline V gene, CDR1 is MNHEY and CDR2 is SVGAGI. For the CDR3, the DNA is TGTGCCAGCAGTTACTCATTCGGATCCTACGAGCAGTACTTC. Translation: CASSYSFGSYEQYF.

This chain uses TRBV11-2 with TRBJ2-1; D gene unclear. V lost 0 bases and J lost 7, with 4 bases in between. Germline-derived CDR1 and CDR2 are SGHAT and FQNNGV. The CDR3 totals 12 residues. Here the CDR3 DNA reads TGTGCCAGCAGCTTAGATGGGAATGAGCAGTTCTTC. It is translated as CASSLDGNEQFF.

The V gene is TRBV7-2, the J gene TRBJ1-2; TRBD1 might be the D (6 bases). This CDR3 spans 14 amino acids. V was pared by 1 base and J by 7 bases, with 13 bases between. CDR1 is SGHTA, CDR2 FQGNSA, per germline. This CDR3 reads CASSLVHRAGGYTF. CDR3 nucleotide sequence: TGTGCCAGCAGCTTAGTGCACAGGGCTGGTGGCTACACCTTC.

The chain carries TRBV5-6 and TRBJ2-7, with TRBD1 identical over 10 bases. Trimming cost V 4 bases and J 0 bases; bases outside gene matches: 4. This CDR3 is built from 15 residues. CDR1 is SGHDT and CDR2 is YYEEEE in the germline V gene. The DNA for the CDR3 is TGTGCCAGCAGCCCCGGGACAGGGGCCTCCTACGAGCAGTACTTC. Encoded protein: CASSPGTGASYEQYF. Together with reference TRBV5-6 and TRBJ2-7, the CDR3 gives the full variable domain: DAGVTQSPTHLIKTRGQQVTLRCSPKSGHDTVSWYQQALGQGPQFIFQYYEEEERQRGNFPDRFSGHQFPNYSSELNVNALLLGDSALYLCASSPGTGASYEQYFGPGTRLTVT.

This CDR3 is CASSAGTSGTNEQFF. The DNA of the CDR3 is TGTGCCAGCAGTGCCGGGACTAGCGGGACGAATGAGCAGTTCTTC. This sequence joins TRBV27 and TRBJ2-1; 13 nucleotides match TRBD2. The CDR3 consists of 15 residues. Germline lookup yields CDR1 MNHEY and CDR2 SMNVEV (reference sequence). The V segment lost 5 bases and the J segment 7 bases; nucleotides outside the gene matches: 5.

V and J are TRBV19 and TRBJ1-5, with TRBD1 identical over 9 bases. After removal of 4 bases from V and 7 bases from J, the junction contained 11 bases not matched to a gene. Germline V gene lookup returns CDR1 LNHDA and CDR2 SQIVND (reference sequence). The CDR3 is 16 residues long. This CDR3 is CASSRGTGSTGQPQHF. CDR3 coding DNA: TGTGCCAGTAGTAGGGGGACAGGGTCGACGGGACAGCCCCAGCATTTT.

The V gene is TRBV12-5, the J gene TRBJ1-3; D possibly corresponds to TRBD1 (5 bases). V was pared by 2 bases and J by 2 bases, with 10 bases between. CDR1 is LGHNT, CDR2 FRNRAP, per germline. The CDR3 is made up of 15 amino acids. The CDR3 DNA reads as TGTGCTAGTGGTTTGCGCCAGGGCACTGGAAACACCATATATTTT. It encodes CASGLRQGTGNTIYF.

V usage is TRBV25-1 and J usage is TRBJ1-2; D call uncertain. This CDR3 contains 12 residues. Deletions cut 6 bases from V and 4 bases from J, with 9 bases between. Looked up from germline, CDR1 is MGHDK and CDR2 is SYGVNS. CDR3 residues: CASRDWGYGYTF. CDR3 nucleotide sequence: TGTGCCAGCAGGGACTGGGGCTATGGCTACACCTTC.

The CDR3 bases are TGCGCCAGCAGCCCCAGAGGGGCCTACGAGCAGTACTTC. This codes for CASSPRGAYEQYF. The chain is built from TRBV4-1 and TRBJ2-7; D may be TRBD1 or TRBD2 (5 bases each). The germline gives CDR1 MGHRA, CDR2 YSYEKL. Trimming pared 4 bases from V and 2 bases from J, leaving 9 bases between. This CDR3 region has 13 residues.

The rearrangement joins TRBV5-1 to TRBJ2-1; tentatively, D is TRBD1 (5 bases). Germline assignment: CDR1 SGHRS and CDR2 YFSETQ. The CDR3 spans 15 residues. V lost 6 bases to trimming and J lost 3 bases, with 16 bases between them. CDR3: CASTPGQQGYNEQFF. CDR3 nucleotide sequence: TGCGCCAGCACCCCGGGCCAGCAGGGCTACAATGAGCAGTTCTTC.

The gene calls are TRBV4-1 and TRBJ2-3, with a possible D match to TRBD1 (6 bases). V was shortened by 4 bases and J by 7 bases, with 9 bases between the two germline ends. This CDR3 is built from 12 residues. CDR1 is MGHRA and CDR2 is YSYEKL in the germline V gene. CDR3 residues: CASSLTGNTQYF. As DNA, the CDR3 is TGCGCCAGCAGCCTAACAGGGAATACGCAGTATTTT.

The chain combines TRBV4-1 with TRBJ2-5; 7 bases match TRBD2. The CDR3 length is 14 residues. The V gene's germline CDR1 is MGHRA and CDR2 YSYEKL. With V trimmed by 4 bases and J by 1 base, 3 bases remained unmatched. DNA of the CDR3: TGCGCCAGCAGCCCCGGGGGGTTCCAAGAGACCCAGTACTTC. Translating gives CASSPGGFQETQYF.

The chain uses TRBV5-5 and TRBJ1-5; 11 positions match TRBD1. Unmatched junction bases numbered 3, after V lost 3 bases and J lost 4 bases. In germline, CDR1 is SGHKS, CDR2 YYEKEE (reference sequence). The CDR3 is made up of 15 amino acids. CDR3 sequence reads: CASSWGTGGNQPQHF. In DNA form, the CDR3 reads TGTGCCAGCAGCTGGGGGACAGGGGGTAATCAGCCCCAGCATTTT.

This clone was detected once. V and J are TRBV9 and TRBJ2-7; 10 bases align to TRBD2. The CDR3 length is 15 residues. Trimming removed 3 bases from V and 7 bases from J; junction bases left unmatched: 10. Looked up from germline, CDR1 is SGDLS and CDR2 is YYNGEE. Here the CDR3 reads CASSASGSWSGEQYF. DNA of the CDR3: TGTGCCAGCAGCGCTAGCGGGAGTTGGTCGGGGGAGCAGTACTTC.